The clone carrying this T cell receptor beta chain has at least ten counts. As yet, its antigen is unknown. This entry belongs to a study of early T cells in non-severe SARS-CoV-2 infection. Study-level points and caveats: VDJdb matches were skewed toward anti-spike CD8 T cell responses.

The TCR library protocol attached unique molecular identifiers to the individual cDNA molecules. TCRdb independently ran MiXCR on the 5' RACE reads; one entry per CDR3 protein. This sample has roughly 70,000 distinct CDR3 sequences, with roughly an eighth found just once. V was shortened by 5 bases and J by 4 bases, with 17 bases between the two germline ends. The CDR3 is 16 amino acids. Germline loops: CDR1 SGHVS, CDR2 FNYEAQ. This chain connects TRBV7-6 to TRBJ2-2, with D perhaps TRBD1 or TRBD2 (5 bases each). The clonotype comes from an adult who was a healthcare worker with PCR-confirmed SARS-CoV-2 infection or an uninfected control (not recorded which). The specimen sequenced was whole blood. CDR3 bases: TGTGCCAGCAGCGCGAACCCCGGGACGGGCACCGGGGAGCTGTTTTTT. Translation: CASSANPGTGTGELFF.